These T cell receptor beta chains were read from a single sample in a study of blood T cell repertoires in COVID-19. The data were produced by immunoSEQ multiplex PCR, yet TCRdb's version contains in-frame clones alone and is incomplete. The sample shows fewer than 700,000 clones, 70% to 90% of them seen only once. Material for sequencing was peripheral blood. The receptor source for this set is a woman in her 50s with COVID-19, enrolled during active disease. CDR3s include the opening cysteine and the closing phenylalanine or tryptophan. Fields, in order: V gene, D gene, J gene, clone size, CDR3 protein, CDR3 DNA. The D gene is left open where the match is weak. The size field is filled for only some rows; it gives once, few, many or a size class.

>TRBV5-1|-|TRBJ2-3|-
CASSFPVRADTDTQYF
TGCGCCAGCAGCTTCCCCGTCAGGGCGGACACAGATACGCAGTATTTT
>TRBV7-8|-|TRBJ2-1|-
CASSLTRNEQFF
TGTGCCAGCAGCTTAACCCGGAATGAGCAGTTCTTC
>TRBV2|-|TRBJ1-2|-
CASSEEKSPYGYTF
TGTGCCAGCAGTGAAGAAAAGAGCCCCTATGGCTACACCTTC
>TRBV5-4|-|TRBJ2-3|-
CASSPGGGGQSTDTQYF
TGTGCCAGCAGCCCAGGGGGCGGGGGCCAAAGCACAGATACGCAGTATTTT
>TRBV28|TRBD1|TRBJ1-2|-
CASSLLGGQVNGYTF
TGTGCCAGCAGTTTATTGGGGGGACAGGTCAATGGCTACACCTTC
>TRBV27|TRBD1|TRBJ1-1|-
CASSPGQGLGTEAFF
TGTGCCAGCAGTCCGGGACAGGGATTGGGAACTGAAGCTTTCTTT
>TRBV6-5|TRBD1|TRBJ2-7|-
CASSWTGRSYEQYF
TGTGCCAGCAGTTGGACAGGTCGTTCCTACGAGCAGTACTTC
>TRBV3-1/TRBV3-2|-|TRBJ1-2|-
CASSQEGEGGYTF
TGTGCCAGCAGCCAGGAGGGGGAGGGTGGCTACACCTTC
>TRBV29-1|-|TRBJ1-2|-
CSVEERTSYGYTF
TGCAGCGTTGAAGAACGGACAAGCTATGGCTACACCTTC
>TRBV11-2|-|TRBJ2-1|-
CASSLGTVNNEQFF
TGTGCCAGCAGCTTAGGGACTGTGAACAATGAGCAGTTCTTC
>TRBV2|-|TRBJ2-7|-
CASKRDTDYEQYF
TGTGCCAGCAAGCGGGACACTGACTACGAGCAGTACTTC
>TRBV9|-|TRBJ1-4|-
CASSKNSATNEKLFF
TGTGCCAGCAGCAAGAACAGTGCAACTAATGAAAAACTGTTTTTT
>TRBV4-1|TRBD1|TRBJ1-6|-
CASSPRDRGDSSPLHF
TGCGCCAGCAGCCCCCGGGACAGGGGCGACAGTTCACCCCTCCACTTT
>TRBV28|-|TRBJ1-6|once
CASTPGAYNSPLHF
TGTGCCAGCACCCCGGGAGCATATAATTCACCCCTCCACTTT
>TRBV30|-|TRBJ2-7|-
CAWSPKRTNRVEQYF
TGTGCCTGGAGTCCAAAGAGGACAAACAGGGTCGAGCAGTACTTC
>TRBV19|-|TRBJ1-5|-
CASSNSGSNQPQHF
TGTGCCAGTAGTAACTCGGGTAGCAATCAGCCCCAGCATTTT
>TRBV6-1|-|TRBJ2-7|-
CASSETLNYEQYF
TGTGCCAGCAGTGAGACTTTAAACTACGAGCAGTACTTC
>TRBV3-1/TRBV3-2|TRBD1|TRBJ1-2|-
CASSRGTGDGYTF
TGTGCCAGCAGCCGCGGCACAGGGGATGGCTACACCTTC
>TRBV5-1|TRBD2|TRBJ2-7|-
CASSYGTRVPYEQYF
TGCGCCAGCAGCTATGGGACTAGAGTTCCCTACGAGCAGTACTTC
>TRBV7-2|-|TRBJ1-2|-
CASSSFGQHYGYTF
TGTGCCAGCAGCTCCTTCGGACAACACTATGGCTACACCTTC
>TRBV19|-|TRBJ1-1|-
CASSPNHRQLNTEAFF
TGTGCCAGTAGCCCAAACCACCGACAGCTAAACACTGAAGCTTTCTTT
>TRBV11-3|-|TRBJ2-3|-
CASSLGPNTDTQYF
TGTGCCAGCAGCTTAGGGCCAAACACAGATACGCAGTATTTT
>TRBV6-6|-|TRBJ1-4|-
CASSPGRGRIGKLFF
TGTGCCAGCAGCCCGGGTCGGGGAAGAATAGGAAAACTGTTTTTT
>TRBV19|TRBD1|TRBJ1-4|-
CASSKGTGNEKLFF
TGTGCCAGTAGTAAAGGGACAGGGAATGAAAAACTGTTTTTT
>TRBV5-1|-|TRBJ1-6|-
CASSFGPAGYNSPLHF
TGCGCCAGCAGCTTTGGCCCGGCAGGCTATAATTCACCCCTCCACTTT
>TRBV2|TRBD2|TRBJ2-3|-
CARGASGGRTDTQYF
TGTGCCAGAGGGGCTAGCGGGGGACGAACAGATACGCAGTATTTT
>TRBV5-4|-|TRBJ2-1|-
CASSLRNEQFF
TGTGCCAGCAGCTTGCGCAATGAGCAGTTCTTC
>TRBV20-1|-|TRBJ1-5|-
CSASAYDTTRQPQHF
TGCAGTGCTAGTGCCTATGACACCACACGGCAGCCCCAGCATTTT
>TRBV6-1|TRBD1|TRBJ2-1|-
CASSEVQRSFQDRDNNEQFF
TGTGCCAGCAGTGAAGTCCAAAGGAGTTTTCAGGACAGGGATAACAATGAGCAGTTCTTC
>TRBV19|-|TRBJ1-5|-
CASSTAPAGQPQHF
TGTGCCAGTAGTACCGCCCCAGCGGGGCAGCCCCAGCATTTT
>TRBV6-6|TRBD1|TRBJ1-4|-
CASSDRGKRANEKLFF
TGTGCCAGCAGCGACAGGGGGAAAAGGGCTAATGAAAAACTGTTTTTT
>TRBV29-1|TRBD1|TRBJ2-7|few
CSVVPDRGSYEQYF
TGCAGCGTCGTCCCGGACAGGGGATCCTACGAGCAGTACTTC
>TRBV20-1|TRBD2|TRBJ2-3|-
CSASQASGGSTDTQYF
TGCAGTGCTAGTCAGGCTAGCGGGGGCAGCACAGATACGCAGTATTTT
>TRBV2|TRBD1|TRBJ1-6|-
CASNRQGTSPLHF
TGTGCCAGCAACAGACAGGGGACCTCACCCCTCCACTTT
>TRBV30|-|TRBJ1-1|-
CAWSGLLEAFF
TGTGCCTGGAGTGGACTTCTGGAAGCTTTCTTT
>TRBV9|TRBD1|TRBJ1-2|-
CASSGQGGAYYGYTF
TGTGCCAGCAGCGGACAGGGGGGAGCGTACTATGGCTACACCTTC
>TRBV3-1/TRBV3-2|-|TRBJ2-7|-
CASSRGNSYEQYF
TGTGCCAGCAGCCGGGGCAACTCCTACGAGCAGTACTTC
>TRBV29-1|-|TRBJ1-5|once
CSVGGANNQPQHF
TGCAGCGTCGGGGGGGCTAACAATCAGCCCCAGCATTTT
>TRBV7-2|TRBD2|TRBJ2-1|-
CASSLITGTSPYNEQFF
TGTGCCAGCAGCTTAATTACCGGGACTAGCCCCTACAATGAGCAGTTCTTC
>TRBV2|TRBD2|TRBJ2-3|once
CASSERSGRADTQYF
TGTGCCAGCAGCGAGCGTAGCGGGAGGGCAGATACGCAGTATTTT
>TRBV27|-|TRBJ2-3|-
CASSPGRGRAQYF
TGTGCCAGCAGTCCCGGTAGGGGCCGGGCGCAGTATTTT
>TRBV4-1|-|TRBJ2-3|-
CASSQVGLGGAADTQYF
TGCGCCAGCAGCCAAGTTGGGTTAGGGGGGGCCGCAGATACGCAGTATTTT
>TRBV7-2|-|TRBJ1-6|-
CASSYRVGNSPLHF
TGTGCCAGCAGCTACAGGGTTGGTAATTCACCCCTCCACTTT
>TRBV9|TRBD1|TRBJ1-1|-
CASSEGQLNTEAFF
TGTGCCAGCAGCGAGGGACAGCTGAACACTGAAGCTTTCTTT
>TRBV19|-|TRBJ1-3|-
CASTLGGGISGNTIYF
TGTGCCAGTACTCTCGGGGGGGGGATCTCTGGAAACACCATATATTTT
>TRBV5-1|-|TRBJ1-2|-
CASSLLGVHGYTF
TGCGCCAGCAGCTTGCTCGGTGTACATGGCTACACCTTC